This T cell receptor beta chain is from a study of shared clonotypes between healthy human individuals. Germline V CDR1 and CDR2: SGHAT, FQNNGV. The CDR3 sequence is 17 residues long. The V end was cut by 5 bases, the J end by 1 base, with 15 bases between. Libraries were prepared by immunoSEQ multiplex PCR; TCRdb keeps only in-frame clonotypes and omits some of them. The repertoire holds approximately 330,000 clones, with more than 60% as singletons. The clonotype comes from a man aged 30-40 years in good health. The chain has TRBV11-2 and TRBJ2-6; D may match TRBD1 or TRBD2 (5 bases each). The sequencing sample was made of memory CD4+ T cells sorted from blood. Subset noted: CD45RA-negative fraction. CDR3 in amino acids: CASSRGVGASGANVLTF. In DNA, the CDR3 is TGTGCCAGCAGCCGGGGAGTTGGGGCTTCTGGGGCCAACGTCCTGACTTTC.